There are a few counts of the clone carrying this T cell receptor (beta chain). Its antigen is undetermined. It was template switching that added a universal primer site, and there were unique molecular identifiers on the cDNA. MiXCR, run by TCRdb on the 5' RACE reads, gives a single entry per CDR3 protein. Among roughly 250,000 distinct CDR3 sequences listed, 7% to 8.5% were seen once. Germline lookup yields CDR1 SGHVS and CDR2 FNYEAQ. The CDR3 spans 18 residues. V lost 5 bases to trimming and J lost 0 bases; unmatched junction nucleotides: 7. The data originate from a study of identical twins. Whole-study findings and limits: The study found that models underestimated out-of-frame TCR alpha sharing in monozygotic twins. Rather than following the same donors, the conclusions depended on cross-sectional statistical analysis.

The same data also went into a second study, on yellow fever vaccine responses in identical twins.

The material sequenced was CD8+ T cells sorted from blood. The chain joins TRBV7-6 to TRBJ2-2, with 12 bases fitting TRBD2. The TCR was taken from a woman in her late teens or twenties in good health. DNA of the CDR3: TGTGCCAGCAGCCCATTGACTAGCGGGGGCCCGAACACCGGGGAGCTGTTTTTT. Residues: CASSPLTSGGPNTGELFF.